This T cell receptor (beta chain) was sequenced during a study of blood T cell repertoires in COVID-19. Overall study: The analysed material was cDNA or gDNA that came from T cells, B-cell-depleted T cells, or PBMCs.

Germline loops: CDR1 SGHRS, CDR2 YFSETQ. CDR3 length: 15 residues. V lost 3 bases to trimming and J lost 3 bases, with 15 bases between them. How the authors handled the data: Scientists estimated how many nucleated cells there were by amplifying reference gene primers. Using immunoSEQ multiplex PCR, the repertoire was profiled, and TCRdb retains in-frame clones only, with some absent. For V, J and clone size, that table is used; D and trimming come from the DNA. The profile covers 150,000 to 200,000 clones, with roughly four fifths appearing a single time and over 6% taken by the ten largest. Seattle cases were enrolled at active infection and followed longitudinally.

The clonotype was recovered from a woman aged 65 to 85 with COVID-19, enrolled during active disease. Input material: peripheral blood. V and J are TRBV5-1 and TRBJ1-2; D is possibly TRBD1 (5 bases). This CDR3 is CASSSGTVFDYGYTF. The CDR3, as DNA: TGCGCCAGCAGCTCAGGGACTGTCTTTGACTATGGCTACACCTTC. The variable domain in full, completed from reference TRBV5-1 and TRBJ1-2, reads KAGVTQTPRYLIKTRGQQVTLSCSPISGHRSVSWYQQTPGQGLQFLFEYFSETQRNKGNFPGRFSGRQFSNSRSEMNVSTLELGDSALYLCASSSGTVFDYGYTFGSGTRLTVV.